This T cell receptor (beta chain) was sequenced in a study of beta chain features in type 1 diabetes. J gave up 4 bases and V 3 bases, and 5 bases lay outside the gene matches. Germline lookup yields CDR1 SNHLY and CDR2 FYNNEI. CDR3 length: 15 residues. cDNA synthesis used the whole RNA isolate, giving expressed TCRB sequences. Naive, central memory and regulatory T cell samples averaged roughly 3.4 million immunoSEQ reads each. Measured with immunoSEQ multiplex PCR; TCRdb has only the in-frame clones, and not every one. The sample lists 150,000 or so clones, about a tenth occurring once. This clonotype was obtained from a man aged 18 to 29 in good health. This chain uses TRBV2 with TRBJ1-5, with 8 bases matching TRBD1. Sequences were obtained from central memory CD4+ T cells from blood. For the CDR3, the DNA is TGTGCCAGCAGTGATGGGGACAGGTCGAATCAGCCCCAGCATTTT. The encoded protein is CASSDGDRSNQPQHF.